One T cell receptor beta chain is described in this entry. The length of the CDR3 is 15 residues. Trimming removed 2 bases from V and 4 bases from J; junction bases left unmatched: 7. CDR1 is SGDLS, CDR2 YYNGEE, per germline. The data are from a study of blood T cell repertoires in COVID-19. Clones were read by immunoSEQ multiplex PCR, and TCRdb kept only the in-frame ones, dropping some. Of 310,000 or so clones listed, approximately 88% are singletons. Sequencing used PBMCs or T cells enriched from blood (not recorded which). The chain has TRBV9 and TRBJ1-1, with 8 nucleotides matching TRBD1. This TCR was recovered from a middle-aged woman who had recovered from COVID-19. CDR3 DNA sequence: TGTGCCAGCAGCGTGCAGGGGGCCTTGGGCACTGAAGCTTTCTTT. Amino acid sequence: CASSVQGALGTEAFF.